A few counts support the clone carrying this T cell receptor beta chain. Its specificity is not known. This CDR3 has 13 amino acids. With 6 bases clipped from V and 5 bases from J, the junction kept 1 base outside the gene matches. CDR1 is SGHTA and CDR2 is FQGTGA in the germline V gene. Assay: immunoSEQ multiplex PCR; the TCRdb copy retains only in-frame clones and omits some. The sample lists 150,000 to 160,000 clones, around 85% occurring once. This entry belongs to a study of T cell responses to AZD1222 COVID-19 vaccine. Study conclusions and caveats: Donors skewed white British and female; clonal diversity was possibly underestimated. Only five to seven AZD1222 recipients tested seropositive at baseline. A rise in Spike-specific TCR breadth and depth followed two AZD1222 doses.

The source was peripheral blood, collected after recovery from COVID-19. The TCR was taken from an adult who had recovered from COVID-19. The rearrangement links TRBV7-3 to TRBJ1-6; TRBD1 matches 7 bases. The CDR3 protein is CASRGQNNSPLHF. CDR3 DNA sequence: TGTGCCAGCAGGGGACAGAATAATTCACCCCTCCACTTT. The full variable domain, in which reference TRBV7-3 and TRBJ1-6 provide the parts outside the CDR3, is GAGVSQTPSNKVTEKGKYVELRCDPISGHTALYWYRQSLGQGPEFLIYFQGTGAADDSGLPNDRFFAVRPEGSVSTLKIQRTERGDSAVYLCASRGQNNSPLHFGNGTRLTVT.